Below are 10 T cell receptor beta chains sequenced from a single sample in a study of T cells in Graves' hyperthyroidism and ophthalmopathy. There were TCR beta CDR3 regions amplified from RNA transcripts. The HTBI primer set served for first-round RT-PCR of the TCR CDR3. MiXCR, applied by TCRdb to the multiplex PCR reads, yields one record per CDR3 protein. This table holds under 400,000 distinct CDR3 sequences, about 14% found once. The sample was blood. These receptors were collected from a woman aged 55-70 years with Graves' hyperthyroidism.

The chain links TRBV11-2 to TRBJ2-5; a weak D match, TRBD1 (5 bases). The CDR3 runs to 16 residues. Trimming left V 5 bases short and J 2 bases short, with 18 bases between. CDR1 and CDR2 (germline): SGHAT, FQNNGV. The CDR3 DNA reads TGTGCCAGCAGCCCAACCACCGCCAGACAGCAAGAGACCCAGTACTTC. Translating it yields CASSPTTARQQETQYF. The entire variable domain, with the rest obtained from reference TRBV11-2 and TRBJ2-5, is as follows: EAGVAQSPRYKIIEKRQSVAFWCNPISGHATLYWYQQILGQGPKLLIQFQNNGVVDDSQLPKDRFSAERLKGVDSTLKIQPAKLEDSAVYLCASSPTTARQQETQYFGPGTRLLVL.

There are many counts of this clonotype. The chain carries TRBV11-1 and TRBJ2-5; perhaps TRBD1 as D (5 bases). V was pared by 4 bases and J by 4 bases, with 16 bases between. Per the germline V gene, CDR1 is SGHAT and CDR2 is FQDESV (reference sequence). The CDR3 sequence is 15 residues long. The CDR3 sequence: CASSSTGIVGETQYF. The CDR3 DNA sequence: TGTGCCAGCAGCTCCACAGGAATAGTAGGAGAGACCCAGTACTTC.

This clonotype was detected ten times or more. The genes are TRBV18 and TRBJ2-7, with 13 nucleotides matching TRBD2. The CDR3 is 15 residues long. Germline values: CDR1 KGHSH, CDR2 LQKENI. With 3 bases clipped from V and 8 bases from J, the junction kept 7 bases outside the gene matches. This CDR3 is CASSPSTSGGSKQYF. Written as DNA, the CDR3 is TGTGCCAGCTCACCGTCGACTAGCGGGGGGTCCAAGCAGTACTTC.

The chain carries TRBV6-1 and TRBJ2-5, with 7 bases that match TRBD2. CDR3 length: 13 amino acids. CDR1 and CDR2 from the germline V gene are MNHNS and SASEGT. The trim removed 7 bases at V and 0 bases at J, leaving 2 bases unmatched. The CDR3 sequence: CASTLADQETQYF. The CDR3 DNA is TGTGCCAGCACTCTAGCGGACCAAGAGACCCAGTACTTC.

The chain has TRBV15 and TRBJ2-5, with D unresolved. CDR1 is LNHNV, CDR2 YYDKDF, per germline (reference sequence). With 4 bases removed from V and 4 bases from J, the gap between germline ends came to 7 bases. The CDR3 spans 12 residues. CDR3 region: CATSTMGETQYF. The DNA of the CDR3 is TGTGCCACCAGCACCATGGGAGAGACCCAGTACTTC.

This chain uses TRBV2 with TRBJ2-5, with 10 bases identical to TRBD2. The CDR3 consists of 15 residues. CDR1 SNHLY and CDR2 FYNNEI come from the germline V gene. V lost 10 bases and J lost 5; bases outside the gene matches: 13. DNA for the CDR3: TGTGCCACCACGATTCGGGGACTAGCGATTGAGACCCAGTACTTC. The encoded protein is CATTIRGLAIETQYF.

As regards this clonotype: A much bigger clone sits one base away, suggesting this may be a read error. The V gene is TRBV5-1, the J gene TRBJ2-3; 9 nucleotides line up with TRBD2. Germline V gives CDR1 SGHRS, CDR2 YFSETQ. V gave up 4 bases and J gave up 0 bases; unmatched junction bases: 12. This CDR3 comprises 18 residues. This chain's CDR3 is CASSPRASGAASTDTQYF. CDR3 DNA sequence: TGCGCCAGCAGCCCAAGGGCTAGCGGGGCAGCGAGCACAGATACGCAGTATTTT.

This clonotype was detected ten times or more. The V gene is TRBV4-1, the J gene TRBJ2-5; 14 nucleotides align to TRBD2. This CDR3 region has 18 residues. Trimming removed 2 bases from V and 12 bases from J; junction bases left unmatched: 17. CDR1 is MGHRA, CDR2 YSYEKL, per germline. The CDR3 region is CASSQTRLAGGPITRKYF. The CDR3 coding sequence is TGCGCCAGCAGCCAAACCAGACTAGCGGGAGGGCCCATCACACGGAAGTACTTC.

In its sample, this clonotype was seen many times. The chain employs TRBV18 and TRBJ2-7, with D possibly TRBD1 on 6 matching bases. Germline CDR1 reads KGHSH; CDR2 reads LQKENI. V was cut by 4 bases and J by 0 bases, with 10 bases left in between. The CDR3 is 14 residues long. The CDR3 region has the DNA TGTGCCAGCTCACAGGCGGACAGCTCCTACGAGCAGTACTTC. Encoded protein: CASSQADSSYEQYF.

This clonotype was observed a few times. This chain links TRBV19 with TRBJ1-1; TRBD1 agrees at 8 bases. In germline, CDR1 is LNHDA, CDR2 SQIVND (reference sequence). The V gene end was trimmed by 4 bases and the J gene end by 3 bases; junction bases not matched to a gene: 7. The CDR3 spans 15 residues. CDR3 DNA: TGTGCCAGTAGTAAGGCAGGGGGCGTATACACTGAAGCTTTCTTT. Translation gives CASSKAGGVYTEAFF.